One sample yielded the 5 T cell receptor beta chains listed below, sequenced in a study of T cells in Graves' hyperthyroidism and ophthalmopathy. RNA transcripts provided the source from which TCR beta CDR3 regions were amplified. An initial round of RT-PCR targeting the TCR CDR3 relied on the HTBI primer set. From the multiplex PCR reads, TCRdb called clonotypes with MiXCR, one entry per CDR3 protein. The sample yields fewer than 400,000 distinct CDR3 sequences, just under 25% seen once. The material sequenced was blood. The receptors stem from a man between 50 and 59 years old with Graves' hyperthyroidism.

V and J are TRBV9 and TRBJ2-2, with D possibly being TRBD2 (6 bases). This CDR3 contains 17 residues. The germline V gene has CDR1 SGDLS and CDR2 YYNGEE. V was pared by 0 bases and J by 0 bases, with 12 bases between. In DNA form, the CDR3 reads TGTGCCAGCAGCGTAGCTCCGGCGGGATCGAACACCGGGGAGCTGTTTTTT. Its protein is CASSVAPAGSNTGELFF.

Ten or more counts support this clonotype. CDR3 sequence reads: CASRGQSINYGYTF. DNA of the CDR3: TGTGCCAGCAGAGGACAGTCCATTAACTATGGCTACACCTTC. The chain employs TRBV6-1 and TRBJ1-2; D might be TRBD1 (6 bases). V was shortened by 6 bases and J by 1 base, with 12 bases between the two germline ends. CDR1 is MNHNS and CDR2 is SASEGT in the germline V gene. CDR3 length: 14 residues.

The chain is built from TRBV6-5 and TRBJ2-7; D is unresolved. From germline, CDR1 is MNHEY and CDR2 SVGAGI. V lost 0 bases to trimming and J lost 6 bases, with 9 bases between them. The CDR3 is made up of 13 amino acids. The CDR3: CASSYSWVAEQYF. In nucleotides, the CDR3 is TGTGCCAGCAGTTACTCATGGGTAGCCGAGCAGTACTTC.

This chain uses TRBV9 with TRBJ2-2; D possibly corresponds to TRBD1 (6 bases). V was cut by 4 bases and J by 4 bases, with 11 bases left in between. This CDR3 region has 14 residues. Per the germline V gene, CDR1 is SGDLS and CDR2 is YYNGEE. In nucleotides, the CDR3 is TGTGCCAGCAGCCCAGGGGCCCTCACCGGGGAGCTGTTTTTT. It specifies CASSPGALTGELFF. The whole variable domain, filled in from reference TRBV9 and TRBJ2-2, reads DSGVTQTPKHLITATGQRVTLRCSPRSGDLSVYWYQQSLDQGLQFLIQYYNGEERAKGNILERFSAQQFPDLHSELNLSSLELGDSALYFCASSPGALTGELFFGEGSRLTVL.

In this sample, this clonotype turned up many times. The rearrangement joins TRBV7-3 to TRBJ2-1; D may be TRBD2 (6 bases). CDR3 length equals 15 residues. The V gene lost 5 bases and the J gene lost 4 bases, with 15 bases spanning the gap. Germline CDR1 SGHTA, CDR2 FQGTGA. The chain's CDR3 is CASSLKGTSYNEQFF. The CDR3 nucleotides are TGTGCCAGCAGCCTCAAAGGGACTTCGTACAATGAGCAGTTCTTC.